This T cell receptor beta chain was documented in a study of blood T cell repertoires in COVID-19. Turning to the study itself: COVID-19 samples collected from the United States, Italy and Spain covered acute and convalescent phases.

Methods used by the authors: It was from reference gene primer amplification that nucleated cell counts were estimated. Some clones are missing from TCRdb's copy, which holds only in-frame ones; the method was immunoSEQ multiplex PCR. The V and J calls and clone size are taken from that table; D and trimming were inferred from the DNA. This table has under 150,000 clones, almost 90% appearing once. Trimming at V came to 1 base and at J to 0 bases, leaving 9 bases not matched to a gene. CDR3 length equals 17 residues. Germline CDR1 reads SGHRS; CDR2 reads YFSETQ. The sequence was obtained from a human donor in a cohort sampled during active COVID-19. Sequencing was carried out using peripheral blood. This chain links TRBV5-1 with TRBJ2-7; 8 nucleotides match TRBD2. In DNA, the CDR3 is TGCGCCAGCAGCTTGCGCGCGGGGGGCGAACTCTCCTACGAGCAGTACTTC. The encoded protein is CASSLRAGGELSYEQYF.